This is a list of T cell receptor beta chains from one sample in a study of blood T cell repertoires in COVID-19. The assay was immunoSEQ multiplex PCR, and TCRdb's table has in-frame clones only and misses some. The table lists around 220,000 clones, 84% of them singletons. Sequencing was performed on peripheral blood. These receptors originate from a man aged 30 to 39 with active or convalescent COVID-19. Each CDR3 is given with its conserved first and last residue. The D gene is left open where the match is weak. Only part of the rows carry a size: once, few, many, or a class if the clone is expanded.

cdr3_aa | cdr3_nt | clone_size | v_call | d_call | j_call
CASSLVTGTGNTIYF | TGCGCCAGCAGCTTGGTGACAGGTACTGGAAACACCATATATTTT | . | TRBV5-1 | . | TRBJ1-3
CASGQGYQETQYF | TGTGCCAGCGGACAGGGGTACCAAGAGACCCAGTACTTC | . | TRBV5-4 | TRBD1 | TRBJ2-5
CASSWTGNLAGSDNEQFF | TGTGCCAGTAGTTGGACAGGGAACCTAGCGGGATCCGACAATGAGCAGTTCTTC | . | TRBV19 | . | TRBJ2-1
CATSVSDSAEQYF | TGTGCCACCAGTGTAAGTGACAGTGCCGAGCAGTACTTC | . | TRBV24-1 | . | TRBJ2-7
CATSSPRVGLKGNTIYF | TGTGCCACCAGTTCCCCACGGGTGGGGCTAAAAGGAAACACCATATATTTT | . | TRBV24-1 | . | TRBJ1-3
CASSYSFQDRAGYTF | TGTGCCAGCAGTTACTCGTTTCAAGACAGGGCTGGCTACACCTTC | . | TRBV6-6 | TRBD1 | TRBJ1-2
CATSSRTGGFYGYTF | TGTGCCACCAGCTCGCGGACAGGGGGATTCTATGGCTACACCTTC | few | TRBV15 | TRBD1 | TRBJ1-2
CASSRPGSGDTQYF | TGTGCCAGCAGCCGACCAGGATCCGGAGATACGCAGTATTTT | . | TRBV13 | . | TRBJ2-3
CAWNRRDRKYGYTF | TGTGCCTGGAATCGCCGAGACAGGAAGTATGGCTACACCTTC | few | TRBV30 | . | TRBJ1-2
CAWTRQGSYEQYF | TGTGCCTGGACCAGACAGGGGTCCTACGAGCAGTACTTC | few | TRBV30 | TRBD1 | TRBJ2-7
CASSPGLKNYEQYF | TGTGCCAGCAGCCCGGGACTAAAGAATTACGAGCAGTACTTC | once | TRBV13 | TRBD2 | TRBJ2-7
CASSQRGATGELFF | TGTGCCAGCAGCCAGCGGGGGGCCACCGGGGAGCTGTTTTTT | . | TRBV9 | TRBD2 | TRBJ2-2
CASSLWAGGADGNQPQHF | TGTGCCAGCAGCTTATGGGCGGGGGGGGCGGACGGCAATCAGCCCCAGCATTTT | . | TRBV7-2 | . | TRBJ1-5
CASSLGLDNGELFF | TGTGCCAGCAGCTTGGGACTAGACAACGGGGAGCTGTTTTTT | . | TRBV5-8 | . | TRBJ2-2
CASSAGQGGEKLFF | TGTGCCAGCAGCGCGGGACAGGGAGGTGAAAAACTGTTTTTT | once | TRBV9 | TRBD1 | TRBJ1-4
CASSGLASTRGNQPQHF | TGTGCCAGCAGTGGCTTGGCAAGCACCCGGGGCAATCAGCCCCAGCATTTT | . | TRBV6-1 | . | TRBJ1-5